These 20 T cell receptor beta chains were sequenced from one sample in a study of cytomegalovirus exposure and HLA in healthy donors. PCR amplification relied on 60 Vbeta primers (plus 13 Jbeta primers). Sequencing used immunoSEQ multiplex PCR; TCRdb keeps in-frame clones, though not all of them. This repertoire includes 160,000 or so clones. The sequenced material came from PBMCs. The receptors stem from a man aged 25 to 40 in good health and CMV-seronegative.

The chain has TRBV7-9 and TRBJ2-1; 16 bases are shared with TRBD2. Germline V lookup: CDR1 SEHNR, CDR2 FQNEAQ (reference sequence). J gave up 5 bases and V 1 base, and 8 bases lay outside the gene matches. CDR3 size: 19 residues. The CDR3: CASSLVGTSGRAAHNEQFF. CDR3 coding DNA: TGTGCCAGCAGCTTAGTAGGGACTAGCGGGAGGGCCGCCCACAATGAGCAGTTCTTC.

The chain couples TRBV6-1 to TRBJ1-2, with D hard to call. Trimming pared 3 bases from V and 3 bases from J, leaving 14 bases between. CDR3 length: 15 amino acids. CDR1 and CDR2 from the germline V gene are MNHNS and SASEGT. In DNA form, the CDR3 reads TGTGCCAGCAGTGAGGAGGTCGATGAGCACTATGGCTACACCTTC. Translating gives CASSEEVDEHYGYTF.

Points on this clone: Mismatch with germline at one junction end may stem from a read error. The CDR3 DNA reads TGTGCCACCAGCCGTCTCGCGGTGAATGAGCAGTTCTTC. Encoded protein: CATSRLAVNEQFF. This rearrangement joins TRBV4-2 to TRBJ2-1; D not certain. Per germline, CDR1 LGHNA and CDR2 YNFKEQ. This CDR3 has 13 residues.

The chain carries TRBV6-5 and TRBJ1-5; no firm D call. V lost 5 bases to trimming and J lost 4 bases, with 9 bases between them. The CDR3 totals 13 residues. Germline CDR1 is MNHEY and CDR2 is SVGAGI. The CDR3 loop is CASSNGDNQPQHF. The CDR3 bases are TGTGCCAGCAGTAACGGGGATAATCAGCCCCAGCATTTT.

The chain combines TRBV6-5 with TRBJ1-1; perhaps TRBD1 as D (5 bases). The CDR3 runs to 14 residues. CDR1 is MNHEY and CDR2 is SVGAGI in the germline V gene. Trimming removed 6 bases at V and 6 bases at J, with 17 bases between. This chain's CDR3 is CASRPLRGEAEAFF. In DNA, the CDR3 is TGTGCCAGCAGACCACTCAGAGGGGAGGCTGAAGCTTTCTTT.

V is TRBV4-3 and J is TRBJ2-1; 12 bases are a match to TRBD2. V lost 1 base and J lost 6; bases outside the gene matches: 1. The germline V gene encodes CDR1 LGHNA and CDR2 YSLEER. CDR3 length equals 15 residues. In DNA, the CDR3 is TGCGCCAGCAGCCAAGGGACTAGCGGGACCAATGAGCAGTTCTTC. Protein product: CASSQGTSGTNEQFF.

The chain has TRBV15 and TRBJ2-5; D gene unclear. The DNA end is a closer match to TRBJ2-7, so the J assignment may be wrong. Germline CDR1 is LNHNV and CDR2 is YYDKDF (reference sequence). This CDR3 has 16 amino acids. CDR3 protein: CATSRGSRRITYEQYF. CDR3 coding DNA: TGTGCCACCAGCAGAGGGAGTCGTAGAATTACCTACGAGCAGTACTTC.

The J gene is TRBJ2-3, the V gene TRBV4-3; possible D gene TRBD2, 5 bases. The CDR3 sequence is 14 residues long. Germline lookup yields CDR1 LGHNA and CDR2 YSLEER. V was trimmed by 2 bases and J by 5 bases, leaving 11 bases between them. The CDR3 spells CASSQRTPLDTQYF. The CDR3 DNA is TGCGCCAGCAGCCAAAGGACTCCCCTAGATACGCAGTATTTT.

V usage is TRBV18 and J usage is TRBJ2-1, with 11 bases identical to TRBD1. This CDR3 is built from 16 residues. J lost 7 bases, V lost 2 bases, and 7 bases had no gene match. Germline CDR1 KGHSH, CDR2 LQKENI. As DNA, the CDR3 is TGTGCCAGCTCACCAAGGGGACAGGGGGAGAGGAATGAGCAGTTCTTC. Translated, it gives CASSPRGQGERNEQFF.

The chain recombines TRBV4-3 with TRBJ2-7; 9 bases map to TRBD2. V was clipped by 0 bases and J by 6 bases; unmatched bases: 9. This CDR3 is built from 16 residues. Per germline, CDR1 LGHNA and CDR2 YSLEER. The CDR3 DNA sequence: TGCGCCAGCAGCCAAGAGGGCGGGAGGGCCGTACTCGAGCAGTACTTC. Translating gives CASSQEGGRAVLEQYF.

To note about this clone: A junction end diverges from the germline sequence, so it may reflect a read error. The CDR3 region has the DNA TGTGCCAACAGCTTTGGACAGGGGTTTGAAAAACTGTTTTTT. It specifies CANSFGQGFEKLFF. The genes are TRBV7-2 and TRBJ1-4, with TRBD1 matching 9 bases. The germline V gene encodes CDR1 SGHTA and CDR2 FQGNSA. The CDR3 totals 14 residues.

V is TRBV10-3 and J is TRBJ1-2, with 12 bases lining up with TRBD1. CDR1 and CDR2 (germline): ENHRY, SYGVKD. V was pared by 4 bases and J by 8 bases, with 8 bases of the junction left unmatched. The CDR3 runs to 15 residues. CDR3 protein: CAISGPGQGAQGYTF. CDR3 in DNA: TGTGCCATCAGTGGACCGGGACAGGGGGCGCAAGGCTACACCTTC.

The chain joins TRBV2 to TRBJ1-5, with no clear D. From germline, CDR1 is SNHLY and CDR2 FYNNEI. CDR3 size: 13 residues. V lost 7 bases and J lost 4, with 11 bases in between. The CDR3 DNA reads TGTGCCAGCATCGCCCAGGCTAATCAGCCCCAGCATTTT. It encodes CASIAQANQPQHF.

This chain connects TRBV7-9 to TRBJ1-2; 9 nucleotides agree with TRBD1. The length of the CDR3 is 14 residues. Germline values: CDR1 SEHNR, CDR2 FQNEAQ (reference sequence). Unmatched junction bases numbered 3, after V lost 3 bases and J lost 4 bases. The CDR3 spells CASSFTGGAYGYTF. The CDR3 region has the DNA TGTGCCAGCAGCTTCACAGGGGGCGCCTATGGCTACACCTTC.

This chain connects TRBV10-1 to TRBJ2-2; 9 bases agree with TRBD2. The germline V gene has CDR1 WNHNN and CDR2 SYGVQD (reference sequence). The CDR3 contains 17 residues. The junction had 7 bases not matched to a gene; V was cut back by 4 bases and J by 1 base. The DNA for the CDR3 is TGCGCCAGCAGTGTATACGCGGGAGGGATGAACACCGGGGAGCTGTTTTTT. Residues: CASSVYAGGMNTGELFF.

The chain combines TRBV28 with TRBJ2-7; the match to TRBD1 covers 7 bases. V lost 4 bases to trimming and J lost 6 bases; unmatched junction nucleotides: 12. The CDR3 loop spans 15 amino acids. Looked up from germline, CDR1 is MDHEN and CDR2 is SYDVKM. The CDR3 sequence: CASSSPNRQGPEQYF. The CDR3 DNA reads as TGTGCCAGCAGTTCCCCAAACCGACAGGGTCCCGAGCAGTACTTC.

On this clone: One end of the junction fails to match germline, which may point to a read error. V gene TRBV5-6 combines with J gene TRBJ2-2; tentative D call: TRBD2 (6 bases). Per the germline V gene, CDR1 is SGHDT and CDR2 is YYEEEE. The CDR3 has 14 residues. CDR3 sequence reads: CASSLGLNTGELFF. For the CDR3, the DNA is TGTGCCAGCAGTTTGGGACTCAACACCGGGGAGCTGTTTTTT.

The CDR3 region is CASAASGSYNEQFF. CDR3 nucleotides: TGTGCCAGCGCAGCTAGCGGGAGTTACAATGAGCAGTTCTTC. The chain uses TRBV5-4 and TRBJ2-1; TRBD2 aligns across 10 bases. Germline V gene lookup returns CDR1 SGHNT and CDR2 YYREEE (reference sequence). Unmatched junction bases numbered 5, after V lost 7 bases and J lost 4 bases. This CDR3 comprises 14 residues.

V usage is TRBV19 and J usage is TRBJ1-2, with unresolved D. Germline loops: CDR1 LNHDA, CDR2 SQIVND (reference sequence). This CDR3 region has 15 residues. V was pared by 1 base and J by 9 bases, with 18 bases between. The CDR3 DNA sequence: TGTGCCAGTAGTATAGTAACGGTCGTGGCAGGCCGCTACACCTTC. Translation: CASSIVTVVAGRYTF.

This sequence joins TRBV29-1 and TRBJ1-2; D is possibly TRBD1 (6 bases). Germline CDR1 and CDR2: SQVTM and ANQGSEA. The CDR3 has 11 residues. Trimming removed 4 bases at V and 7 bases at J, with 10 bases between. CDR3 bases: TGCAGCGTTGCGAGAGGGGGTGGCTACACCTTC. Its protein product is CSVARGGGYTF.